The 7 T cell receptor beta chains reported below all come from one sample, sequenced in a study of blood T cell repertoires in COVID-19 (dated by TCRdb to between 2020 and 2021). Library preparation employed the immunoSEQ multiplex PCR assay. This immuneACCESS table, as held by TCRdb, lists in-frame sequences with V and J called but not all clones. Of the missing ones, under half trace to an unresolved V gene in checked studies; the others have no known cause. Recorded for this sample are 200,000 to 300,000 clones; approximately 78% of them occurred a single time. The top ten clones comprise around 12% of the sample. The material sequenced was peripheral blood. These receptors originate from a woman in her sixties or seventies with active or convalescent COVID-19.

The chain uses TRBV2 and TRBJ2-3, with 15 nucleotides matching TRBD2. Germline lookup yields CDR1 SNHLY and CDR2 FYNNEI. The CDR3 sequence is 14 residues long. Trimming at V came to 9 bases and at J to 6 bases, leaving 4 bases not matched to a gene. The CDR3 nucleotides read TGTGCCAGTCGGACTAGCGGGGGGGCGGATACGCAGTATTTT. Amino acids: CASRTSGGADTQYF.

V is TRBV3-1 (or the pseudogene TRBV3-2) and J is TRBJ2-6, with 7 positions matching TRBD1. CDR1 and CDR2 (germline): LGHDT, YNNKEL (reference sequence). V was pared by 8 bases and J by 3 bases, with 7 bases of the junction left unmatched. CDR3 length: 15 residues. The CDR3 bases are TGTGCCAGCGCTATACAGGGGAATGGGGCCAACGTCCTGACTTTC. Translated, it gives CASAIQGNGANVLTF.

J is TRBJ2-7 and V is TRBV29-1, with D perhaps matching TRBD2 (6 bases). CDR3 length: 14 amino acids. Per the germline V gene, CDR1 is SQVTM and CDR2 is ANQGSEA. With 7 bases removed from V and 2 bases from J, the gap between germline ends came to 18 bases. The CDR3 nucleotides read TGCAGCGCAACGGCCCCTTCGGGGGCCTACGAGCAGTACTTC. Amino acid sequence: CSATAPSGAYEQYF.

J is TRBJ2-1 and V is TRBV5-1; 10 nucleotides line up with TRBD1. Germline V lookup: CDR1 SGHRS, CDR2 YFSETQ. The CDR3 runs 15 residues. J was trimmed by 7 bases and V by 4 bases; bases with no gene match: 8. The CDR3: CASSVQGQGVNEQFF. In DNA form, the CDR3 reads TGCGCCAGCAGCGTACAAGGACAGGGGGTAAATGAGCAGTTCTTC.

V is TRBV12-5 and J is TRBJ1-1; D remains ambiguous. The V end lost 6 bases, the J end lost 1 base, and 9 bases lay between the germline ends. This CDR3 spans 13 amino acids. The germline V gene has CDR1 LGHNT and CDR2 FRNRAP. For the CDR3, the DNA is TGTGCTAGTGGCCCTGGAGGGAACACTGAAGCTTTCTTT. This translates into CASGPGGNTEAFF.

The chain uses TRBV19 and TRBJ1-2; D unclear. The CDR3 loop spans 14 amino acids. V was clipped by 0 bases and J by 2 bases, with 7 bases between them. Germline lookup yields CDR1 LNHDA and CDR2 SQIVND (reference sequence). The CDR3 here is CASSIDSQNYGYTF. The CDR3 DNA sequence: TGTGCCAGTAGTATAGACTCACAGAACTATGGCTACACCTTC.

This clone came up a few times. The chain recombines TRBV4-2 with TRBJ2-2; TRBD1 aligns across 8 bases. Germline CDR1 LGHNA, CDR2 YNFKEQ. V was clipped by 0 bases and J by 6 bases; unmatched bases: 0. The CDR3 covers 14 residues. CDR3 region: CASSQDRGPGELFF. CDR3 in DNA: TGTGCCAGCAGCCAAGACAGGGGGCCCGGGGAGCTGTTTTTT.